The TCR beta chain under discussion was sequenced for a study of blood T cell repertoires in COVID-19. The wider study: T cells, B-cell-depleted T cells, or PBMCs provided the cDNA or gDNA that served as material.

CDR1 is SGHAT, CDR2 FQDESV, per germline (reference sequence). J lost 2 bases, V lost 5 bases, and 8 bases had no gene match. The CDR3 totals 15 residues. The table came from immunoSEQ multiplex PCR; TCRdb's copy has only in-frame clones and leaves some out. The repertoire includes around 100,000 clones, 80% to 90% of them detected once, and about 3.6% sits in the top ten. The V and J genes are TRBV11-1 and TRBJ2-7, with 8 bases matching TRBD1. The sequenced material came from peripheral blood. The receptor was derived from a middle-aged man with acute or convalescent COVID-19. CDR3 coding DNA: TGTGCCAGCAGCGAGGGACAGGTCTTGGCCTACGAGCAGTACTTC. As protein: CASSEGQVLAYEQYF.